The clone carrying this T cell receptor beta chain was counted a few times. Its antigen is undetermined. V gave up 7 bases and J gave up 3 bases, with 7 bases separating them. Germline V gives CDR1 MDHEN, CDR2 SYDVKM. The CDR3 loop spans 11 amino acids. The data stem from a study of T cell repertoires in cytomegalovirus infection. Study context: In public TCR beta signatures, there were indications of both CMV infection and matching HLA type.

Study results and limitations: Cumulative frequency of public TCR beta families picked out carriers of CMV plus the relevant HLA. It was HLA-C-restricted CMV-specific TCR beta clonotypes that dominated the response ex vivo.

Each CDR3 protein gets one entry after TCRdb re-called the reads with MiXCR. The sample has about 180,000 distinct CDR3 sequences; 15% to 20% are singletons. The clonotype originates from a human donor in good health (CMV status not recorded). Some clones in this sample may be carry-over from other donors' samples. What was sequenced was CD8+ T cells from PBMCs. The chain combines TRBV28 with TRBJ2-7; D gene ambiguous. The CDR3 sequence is CASTIGYEQYF. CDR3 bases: TGTGCCAGCACCATTGGCTACGAGCAGTACTTC.